A single sample is the source of the 16 T cell receptor beta chains below, sequenced in a study of T cells in Graves' hyperthyroidism and ophthalmopathy. Amplification of TCR beta CDR3 regions was performed using RNA transcripts as template. HTBI primers were used for first-round RT-PCR of the TCR CDR3. TCRdb itself ran the multiplex PCR reads through MiXCR, one entry per CDR3 protein. The table records a few hundred thousand distinct CDR3 sequences, roughly 13% of them present only once. The sequencing input was blood. Every receptor here comes from a woman younger than 35 with Graves' hyperthyroidism.

Note on this clonotype: This may be a read error: a much more frequent sequence differs by one nucleotide. The chain is built from TRBV6-1 and TRBJ1-4; no definite D call. This CDR3 spans 15 amino acids. Germline CDR1 is MNHNS and CDR2 is SASEGT. The CDR3 loop reads CASSEGGRTDEKLFF. The CDR3 bases are TGTGCCAGCAGTGAAGGAGGCAGAACTGATGAAAAACTGTTTTTT.

V is TRBV20-1 and J is TRBJ2-7; D call uncertain. Trimming took 0 bases from V and 4 from J, leaving 13 bases between them. The length of the CDR3 is 14 residues. Germline V gives CDR1 DFQATT, CDR2 SNEGSKA (reference sequence). The CDR3 sequence: CSARDLTTKYEQYF. DNA for the CDR3: TGCAGTGCTAGAGATCTAACAACAAAGTACGAGCAGTACTTC.

The gene calls are TRBV7-9 and TRBJ1-1; D possibly corresponds to TRBD1 (6 bases). Germline loops: CDR1 SEHNR, CDR2 FQNEAQ (reference sequence). The CDR3 spans 15 residues. V shed 4 bases and J shed 1 base, with 13 bases lying between them. The CDR3, as DNA: TGTGCCAGCAGCTCCTCGACAGGCTGGAACACTGAAGCTTTCTTT. Amino acids: CASSSSTGWNTEAFF.

The gene calls are TRBV30 and TRBJ2-7; D may match TRBD1 or TRBD2 (5 bases each). Germline lookup yields CDR1 GTSNPN and CDR2 SVGIG (reference sequence). The CDR3 runs 13 residues. V lost 4 bases, J lost 4 bases, and 14 bases lay in between. CDR3: CAWNPGTVYEQYF. CDR3 in DNA: TGTGCCTGGAACCCGGGGACGGTATACGAGCAGTACTTC.

This chain links TRBV12-3 or TRBV12-4 with TRBJ1-5; no reliable D call. This CDR3 is 16 amino acids long. Deletions cut 6 bases from V and 5 bases from J, with 20 bases between. In DNA, the CDR3 is TGTGCCAGCAGCCCCCGGTACAGTGAAGTTCATCAGCCCCAGCATTTT. Encoded protein: CASSPRYSEVHQPQHF.

The rearrangement links TRBV30 to TRBJ2-6, with D possibly TRBD2 on 5 matching bases. The CDR3 consists of 12 residues. The germline V and J ends were trimmed by 5 bases and 12 bases, with 14 bases remaining between them. Germline V CDR1 and CDR2: GTSNPN, SVGIG (reference sequence). The CDR3: CAWEGRTAVLTF. CDR3 in DNA: TGTGCCTGGGAAGGGAGAACAGCCGTCCTGACTTTC.

At least ten counts were recorded for this clonotype. The chain's CDR3 is CASSEAETQYF. The CDR3 DNA reads as TGTGCCAGCAGTGAAGCAGAGACCCAGTACTTC. The chain uses TRBV2 and TRBJ2-5; D not resolved. This CDR3 comprises 11 residues. Looked up from germline, CDR1 is SNHLY and CDR2 is FYNNEI. Trimming cost V 0 bases and J 4 bases, with 0 bases left between them. Complete variable domain (other parts from reference TRBV2 and TRBJ2-5): EPEVTQTPSHQVTQMGQEVILRCVPISNHLYFYWYRQILGQKVEFLVSFYNNEISEKSEIFDDQFSVERPDGSNFTLKIRSTKLEDSAMYFCASSEAETQYFGPGTRLLVL.

This clonotype has a handful of counts. The chain is built from TRBV19 and TRBJ1-2; D gene uncertain. The CDR3 is made up of 17 amino acids. Germline V gene sequence: CDR1 LNHDA, CDR2 SQIVND (reference sequence). V was trimmed by 3 bases and J by 1 base, leaving 18 bases between them. The CDR3 coding sequence is TGTGCCAGTAGTATCGGTGGTGGAGGCTCAAATAACTATGGCTACACCTTC. It is translated as CASSIGGGGSNNYGYTF.

This clonotype has more than one count but fewer than ten. This clone may be a read error of a much larger clone one base away. The chain links TRBV20-1 to TRBJ2-7; 12 nucleotides agree with TRBD1. This CDR3 is 16 amino acids long. The ends lost 4 bases at V and 0 bases at J; junction bases unmatched: 7. Germline V gene data show CDR1 as DFQATT and CDR2 as SNEGSKA (reference sequence). Here the CDR3 DNA reads TGCAGTGCTACGGGGACAGGGGGCTTCAACTCCTACGAGCAGTACTTC. It yields the protein CSATGTGGFNSYEQYF.

This clonotype has more than one count but fewer than ten. The CDR3 DNA reads TGCGCCAGCAGCCAACGGCAGGGAGCGAACACCGGGGAGCTGTTTTTT. This gives the protein CASSQRQGANTGELFF. The genes are TRBV4-1 and TRBJ2-2; possibly TRBD1 or TRBD2 for D (5 bases each). From germline, CDR1 is MGHRA and CDR2 YSYEKL. Trimming stripped 2 bases from V and 0 bases from J, with 10 bases between. CDR3 length: 16 amino acids.

This clonotype came up many times. This chain links TRBV5-5 with TRBJ1-5; tentatively, D is TRBD1 (5 bases). Germline V gene sequence: CDR1 SGHKS, CDR2 YYEKEE (reference sequence). The CDR3 extends over 13 amino acids. Trimming took 3 bases from V and 5 from J, leaving 9 bases between them. Written as DNA, the CDR3 is TGTGCCAGCAGCTCCTGGGGCGATCAGCCCCAGCATTTT. Translation gives CASSSWGDQPQHF.

This clonotype was counted at least ten times. The chain links TRBV28 to TRBJ2-3; 15 nucleotides agree with TRBD2. V shed 4 bases, J shed 8 bases, and the junction held 7 bases outside the gene matches. Per the germline V gene, CDR1 is MDHEN and CDR2 is SYDVKM. The CDR3 runs to 16 residues. The CDR3 region is CASSSPGLAGGGTQYF. The CDR3 DNA reads as TGTGCCAGCAGTTCCCCGGGACTAGCGGGAGGCGGTACGCAGTATTTT.

This clonotype was detected ten times or more. J is TRBJ1-5 and V is TRBV19; D call uncertain. V shed 3 bases and J shed 6 bases, with 9 bases lying between them. Per germline, CDR1 LNHDA and CDR2 SQIVND (reference sequence). This CDR3 is 13 amino acids long. CDR3 protein: CASSMSRTQPQHF. The CDR3 coding sequence is TGTGCCAGTAGTATGTCCAGGACTCAGCCCCAGCATTTT.

This clonotype was recorded many times. The chain is built from TRBV5-8 and TRBJ2-4, with TRBD2 as a possible D gene (5 bases). CDR1 SGHTS and CDR2 YDEGEE come from the germline V gene. The length of the CDR3 is 17 residues. V was shortened by 4 bases and J by 3 bases, with 20 bases between the two germline ends. The CDR3 DNA follows: TGTGCCAGCAGCGGTTTAGTCGCTCTTGGAGGCAAAAACATTCAGTACTTC. This sequence encodes CASSGLVALGGKNIQYF.

This clonotype was picked up many times. This chain joins TRBV20-1 and TRBJ1-1, with 8 nucleotides matching TRBD1. This CDR3 spans 11 amino acids. J was trimmed by 11 bases and V by 4 bases; bases with no gene match: 6. CDR1 is DFQATT, CDR2 SNEGSKA, per germline (reference sequence). DNA of the CDR3: TGCAGTGCTACAATCCGGGACAGGGCTTTCTTT. Protein: CSATIRDRAFF.

The sample holds many counts of this clonotype. The chain combines TRBV20-1 with TRBJ2-7, with 12 bases identical to TRBD2. The CDR3 runs to 14 residues. The germline V gene has CDR1 DFQATT and CDR2 SNEGSKA (reference sequence). The J segment lost 0 bases and the V segment lost 5 bases, leaving 2 bases of the junction unmatched. This CDR3 reads CSARTSGASYEQYF. The CDR3 bases are TGCAGTGCTCGGACTAGCGGGGCCTCCTACGAGCAGTACTTC.